A single T cell receptor (beta chain) is shown here with its context. The entry originates in a study of control samples from healthy donors and cancer patients. The method was immunoSEQ multiplex PCR; TCRdb's version includes in-frame clones alone and lacks a portion of them. Of roughly 190,000 clones listed, about nine tenths are singletons. The sample was blood. This clonotype was obtained from a woman in her twenties or thirties in good health.

The CDR3 sequence: CASSQEERTYEQYF. DNA of the CDR3: TGTGCCAGCAGCCAAGAAGAGCGGACCTACGAGCAGTACTTC. The rearrangement joins TRBV3-1 (or the pseudogene TRBV3-2) to TRBJ2-7; D may be TRBD2 (5 bases). Germline loops: CDR1 LGHDT, CDR2 YNNKEL (reference sequence). This CDR3 contains 14 residues. The germline V and J ends were trimmed by 0 bases and 2 bases, with 8 bases remaining between them.